The T cell receptor (beta chain) described here comes from a study of blood T cell repertoires in COVID-19. Across the whole study: COVID-19 samples, acute and convalescent, were from the United States, Italy and Spain. Sources were T cells, B-cell-depleted T cells, or PBMCs; the material itself was cDNA or gDNA.

Per the authors' pipeline: Reference gene primer amplification in the assay estimated nucleated cell counts. Libraries were prepared by immunoSEQ multiplex PCR; TCRdb keeps only in-frame clonotypes and omits some of them. The V and J calls and clone size come from that table; D and trimming were worked out from the DNA. Among roughly 30,000 clones listed, roughly 90% were seen once. CDR3 length: 18 amino acids. V and J are TRBV21-1 and TRBJ2-6; TRBD1, as called in the table, went unchecked against the DNA. TRBV21-1 is a documented pseudogene. This TCR came from a human donor in a cohort sampled during active COVID-19. The source material was peripheral blood. The CDR3 bases are TGTGCCAGCAGCACCACCCCGCCGGGGACAGCTGGGGCCAACGTCCTGACTTTC. Amino acid sequence: CASSTTPPGTAGANVLTF.